The 15 T cell receptor beta chains below were found in one sample sequenced in a study of yellow fever vaccine responses in identical twins. TCRdb analysed the RT-PCR reads with MiXCR anew, one entry per CDR3 protein. This table holds just under 3,500 distinct CDR3 sequences, more than 75% found once. Specimen: T cells from blood (PBMCs), unsorted or a sorted subset (not recorded which), collected before or after yellow fever vaccination (not recorded which). These receptors all come from a young woman who received the yellow fever vaccine.

The chain is built from TRBV4-1 and TRBJ1-6; D is perhaps TRBD1 (5 bases). V was shortened by 0 bases and J by 8 bases, with 11 bases between the two germline ends. Germline V gene data show CDR1 as MGHRA and CDR2 as YSYEKL. The CDR3 is made up of 15 amino acids. The CDR3 region has the DNA TGCGCCAGCAGCCAAGATCTGAGAGGGGATTCACCCCTCCACTTT. Its translation: CASSQDLRGDSPLHF.

In the case of this clonotype: The junction does not match germline at one end; this may be a read error. This sequence joins TRBV20-1 and TRBJ2-7; 15 bases map to TRBD2. Germline V gene sequence: CDR1 DFQATT, CDR2 SNEGSKA (reference sequence). The CDR3 extends over 15 amino acids. The CDR3 DNA reads as TGCAATGCTCTGGGACTAGCGGGGGGTCCTTACGAGCAGTACTTC. This encodes CNALGLAGGPYEQYF.

The J gene is TRBJ2-3, the V gene TRBV20-1, with TRBD2 identical over 8 bases. This CDR3 comprises 15 residues. The trim removed 5 bases at V and 6 bases at J, leaving 13 bases unmatched. In germline, CDR1 is DFQATT, CDR2 SNEGSKA (reference sequence). CDR3 bases: TGCAGTGCTCTCCTGCCGAGGACTAGCCCGGATACGCAGTATTTT. It specifies CSALLPRTSPDTQYF.

The genes are TRBV5-1 and TRBJ2-5; 12 bases align to TRBD2. With 4 bases clipped from V and 4 bases from J, the junction kept 2 bases outside the gene matches. The CDR3 spans 14 residues. Germline-derived CDR1 and CDR2 are SGHRS and YFSETQ. CDR3 sequence: CASSRTSGIETQYF. CDR3 sequence (DNA): TGCGCCAGCAGCCGGACTAGCGGGATAGAGACCCAGTACTTC.

In this sample, this clonotype turned up once. The chain combines TRBV28 with TRBJ2-1, with D hard to call. The V end lost 3 bases, the J end lost 8 bases, and 5 bases lay between the germline ends. The germline CDR1 and CDR2 sequences are MDHEN and SYDVKM. The CDR3 extends over 11 amino acids. The CDR3 region is CASSFTDEQFF. The CDR3 DNA follows: TGTGCCAGCAGTTTTACGGATGAGCAGTTCTTC.

V usage is TRBV18 and J usage is TRBJ2-6; D remains unclear. The CDR3 totals 13 residues. The V end was cut by 2 bases, the J end by 4 bases, with 3 bases between. Germline V lookup: CDR1 KGHSH, CDR2 LQKENI. The CDR3 bases are TGTGCCAGCTCACCATACGGGGCCAACGTCCTGACTTTC. It translates to CASSPYGANVLTF.

The genes are TRBV29-1 and TRBJ2-7; 9 bases line up with TRBD2. Per germline, CDR1 SQVTM and CDR2 ANQGSEA. The CDR3 totals 12 residues. V trimming: 3 bases; J trimming: 6 bases; junction bases outside the gene matches: 3. The CDR3 sequence is CSVDGSGSEQYF. Written as DNA, the CDR3 is TGCAGCGTTGATGGTAGCGGGAGCGAGCAGTACTTC.

This clonotype was observed once. This chain connects TRBV28 to TRBJ2-6; the D gene is possibly TRBD1 (6 bases). There are 16 residues in the CDR3. CDR1 is MDHEN and CDR2 is SYDVKM in the germline V gene. V lost 1 base to trimming and J lost 0 bases, with 7 bases between them. The CDR3 DNA is TGTGCCAGCAGTTTATACAGGGCCTCTGGGGCCAACGTCCTGACTTTC. Its protein is CASSLYRASGANVLTF. Variable domain in full (rest from reference TRBV28 and TRBJ2-6): DVKVTQSSRYLVKRTGEKVFLECVQDMDHENMFWYRQDPGLGLRLIYFSYDVKMKEKGDIPEGYSVSREKKERFSLILESASTNQTSMYLCASSLYRASGANVLTFGAGSRLTVL.

The CDR3 DNA sequence: TGTGCCGCCAAGACAGTGAACACTGAAGCTTTCTTT. It specifies CAAKTVNTEAFF. J is TRBJ1-1 and V is TRBV10-3; weak D call: TRBD1 (5 bases). CDR1 and CDR2 from the germline V gene are ENHRY and SYGVKD. The V end lost 11 bases, the J end lost 0 bases, and 10 bases lay between the germline ends. CDR3 length: 12 residues.

The V call is TRBV20-1, the J call TRBJ2-3; D uncertain. V lost 4 bases and J 6 bases, leaving 14 bases between the germline ends. Germline V CDR1 and CDR2: DFQATT, SNEGSKA (reference sequence). The CDR3 is 13 residues long. The CDR3 region is CSAIGLPTDTQYF. For the CDR3, the DNA is TGCAGTGCTATAGGTCTACCCACCGATACGCAGTATTTT.

V is TRBV11-3 and J is TRBJ2-7; D may be TRBD2 (5 bases). Trimming pared 2 bases from V and 6 bases from J, leaving 14 bases between. The CDR3 runs 14 residues. The germline gives CDR1 SGHNT, CDR2 YENEEA. The CDR3 DNA sequence: TGTGCCAGCAGCTTATACGGAGGTCCCCTCGAGCAGTACTTC. Its translation: CASSLYGGPLEQYF. Looking up the rest from reference TRBV11-3 and TRBJ2-7 gives the full variable domain: EAGVVQSPRYKIIEKKQPVAFWCNPISGHNTLYWYLQNLGQGPELLIRYENEEAVDDSQLPKDRFSAERLKGVDSTLKIQPAELGDSAVYLCASSLYGGPLEQYFGPGTRLTVT.

The rearrangement uses TRBV11-3 and TRBJ2-3; D gene unclear. The germline V gene encodes CDR1 SGHNT and CDR2 YENEEA. CDR3 size: 13 residues. V lost 1 base to trimming and J lost 1 base, with 3 bases between them. The CDR3 DNA is TGTGCCAGCAGCTTAGGACGCACAGATACGCAGTATTTT. The encoded protein is CASSLGRTDTQYF.

The rearrangement joins TRBV20-1 to TRBJ2-7; perhaps TRBD2 as D (6 bases). The V gene's germline CDR1 is DFQATT and CDR2 SNEGSKA (reference sequence). CDR3 length equals 15 residues. The ends were cut back, 0 bases at V and 1 base at J, with 13 bases in the middle. The CDR3 is CSARDAQRVSYEQYF. The CDR3 DNA reads TGCAGTGCTAGAGACGCACAGCGGGTATCCTACGAGCAGTACTTC.

V and J are TRBV4-2 and TRBJ2-2; TRBD2 aligns across 8 bases. Germline V CDR1 and CDR2: LGHNA, YNFKEQ. The CDR3 spans 16 residues. Trimming at V came to 0 bases and at J to 2 bases, leaving 2 bases not matched to a gene. CDR3 residues: CASSQELAGNTGELFF. In DNA, the CDR3 is TGTGCCAGCAGCCAAGAGCTAGCGGGTAACACCGGGGAGCTGTTTTTT.

The gene calls are TRBV30 and TRBJ2-7, with D hard to call. Deletions cut 3 bases from V and 6 bases from J, with 9 bases between. CDR3 length: 11 residues. The germline V gene encodes CDR1 GTSNPN and CDR2 SVGIG (reference sequence). The CDR3: CAWRALREQYF. DNA for the CDR3: TGTGCCTGGAGGGCCCTGCGCGAGCAGTACTTC.